This T cell receptor (beta chain) appears in the sequencing data of a study of cytomegalovirus exposure and HLA in healthy donors. Findings of the study overall: Researchers reported that a few CMV-associated chains were confirmed in vitro as CMV antigen-specific. Solely CMV serostatus was available to characterize immune exposure. Investigators reported 150 to 200 TCR beta chains as tied to cytomegalovirus.

Comments on this clone: Antigen unknown.

This CDR3 region has 15 residues. CDR1 is SNHLY, CDR2 FYNNEI, per germline. J lost 6 bases, V lost 6 bases, and 8 bases had no gene match. PCR involved 60 Vbeta and 13 Jbeta primers. Produced via immunoSEQ multiplex PCR; TCRdb's table is partial and in-frame only. The table shows about 140,000 clones, with around 80% occurring only once. The gene calls are TRBV2 and TRBJ2-1; 10 nucleotides align to TRBD2. The clonotype originates from a male donor in good health and CMV-seropositive. Sequenced material: PBMCs. The CDR3 DNA follows: TGTGCCAGCAGGGGAGCGGGAGGGCCCGGCAATGAGCAGTTCTTC. Protein product: CASRGAGGPGNEQFF.